This is a list of T cell receptor beta chains from one sample in a study of blood T cell repertoires in COVID-19. Assay: immunoSEQ multiplex PCR; the TCRdb copy retains only in-frame clones and omits some. Of some 200,000 clones detected, about four fifths appear once; the ten largest clones hold less than 15%. Sequencing input: peripheral blood. Source of these receptors: a woman older than 75 with COVID-19, enrolled during active disease. Each CDR3 is given with its conserved first and last residue. A D gene is named only where the DNA matches it firmly.

TRBJ1-3	TRBV11-3	-	CASSPRTVRISGNTIYF
TRBJ2-3	TRBV9	-	CASSAGVGFGTDTQYF
TRBJ2-1	TRBV27	-	CASSLELAGNEQFF
TRBJ2-1	TRBV5-1	-	CASSPEKYGRSSYNEQFF
TRBJ2-3	TRBV19	TRBD2	CASSARLAPSTDTQYF
TRBJ2-6	TRBV18	-	CASSPRASSGANVLTF
TRBJ2-7	TRBV6-1	TRBD2	CASSEGLAGGIIYYEQYF
TRBJ2-7	TRBV5-6	TRBD2	CASSHTSVPYEQYF
TRBJ1-5	TRBV19	-	CASSLKGQAMYSNQPQHF
TRBJ1-2	TRBV28	TRBD1	CASSRDRASYGYTF
TRBJ2-7	TRBV11-3	TRBD1	CASSSKGSRQGAYEQYF
TRBJ2-3	TRBV5-1	-	CASTLSGQNTDTQYF
TRBJ1-2	TRBV5-1	TRBD1	CASSLEGRGYEYGYTF
TRBJ2-2	TRBV28	-	CASSLSGQRLFF
TRBJ2-7	TRBV19	TRBD2	CASSASTSGLSYEQYF
TRBJ2-3	TRBV10-3	TRBD1	CAISRTGGSDTQYF
TRBJ1-5	TRBV9	-	CASSVGRDSNQPQHF
TRBJ1-6	TRBV18	TRBD1	CASSPLPSGQDNSPLHF
TRBJ1-4	TRBV5-1	TRBD1	CASSVMTGGNEKLFF
TRBJ2-7	TRBV28	TRBD1	CASSLGQGQYF
TRBJ1-4	TRBV4-1	-	CASSHTPATNEKLFF
TRBJ2-5	TRBV4-2	-	CASSQGTSGMETQYF
TRBJ1-6	TRBV4-2	-	CASSRAGNSPLHF
TRBJ2-7	TRBV10-3	TRBD2	CAIRREGGYEQYF
TRBJ2-1	TRBV28	TRBD2	CASSLRGGYNEQFF
TRBJ2-3	TRBV7-6	-	CASSPGVGTDTQYF
TRBJ2-1	TRBV5-1	TRBD1	CASSLAGRTGQFF
TRBJ1-3	TRBV5-1	-	CASSLAPGAGNTIYF
TRBJ1-5	TRBV9	-	CASSVTWGLNQPQHF
TRBJ1-5	TRBV18	TRBD1	CASSPGQGSNQPQHF